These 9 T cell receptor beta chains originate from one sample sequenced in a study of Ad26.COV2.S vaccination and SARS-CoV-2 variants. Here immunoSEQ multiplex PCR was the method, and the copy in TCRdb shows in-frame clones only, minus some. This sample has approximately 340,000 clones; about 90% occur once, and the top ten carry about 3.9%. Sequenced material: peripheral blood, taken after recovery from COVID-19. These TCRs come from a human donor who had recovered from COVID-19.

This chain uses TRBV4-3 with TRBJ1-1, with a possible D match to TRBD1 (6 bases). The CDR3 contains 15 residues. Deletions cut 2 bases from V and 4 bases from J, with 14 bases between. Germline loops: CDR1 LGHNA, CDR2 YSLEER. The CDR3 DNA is TGCGCCAGCAGCCAATTCTCGGAGGGGGGCACTGAAGCTTTCTTT. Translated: CASSQFSEGGTEAFF.

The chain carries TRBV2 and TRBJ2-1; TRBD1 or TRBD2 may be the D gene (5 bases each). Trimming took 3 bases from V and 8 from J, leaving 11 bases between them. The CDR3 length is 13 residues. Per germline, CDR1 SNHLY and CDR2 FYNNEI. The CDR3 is CASSEDWGYEQFF. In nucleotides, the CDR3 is TGTGCCAGCAGTGAGGATTGGGGGTATGAGCAGTTCTTC.

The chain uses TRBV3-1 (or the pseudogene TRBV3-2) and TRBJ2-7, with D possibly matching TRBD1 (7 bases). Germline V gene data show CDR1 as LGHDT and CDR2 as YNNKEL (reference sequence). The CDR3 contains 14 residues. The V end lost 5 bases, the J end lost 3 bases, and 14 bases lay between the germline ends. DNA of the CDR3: TGTGCCAGCAGCTCTTACAGGGGAGGCTACGAGCAGTACTTC. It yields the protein CASSSYRGGYEQYF.

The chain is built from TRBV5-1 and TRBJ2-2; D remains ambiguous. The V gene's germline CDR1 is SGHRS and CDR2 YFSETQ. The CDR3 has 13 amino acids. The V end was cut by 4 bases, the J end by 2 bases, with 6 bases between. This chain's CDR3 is CASSKGNTGELFF. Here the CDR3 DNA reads TGCGCCAGCAGCAAAGGTAACACCGGGGAGCTGTTTTTT.

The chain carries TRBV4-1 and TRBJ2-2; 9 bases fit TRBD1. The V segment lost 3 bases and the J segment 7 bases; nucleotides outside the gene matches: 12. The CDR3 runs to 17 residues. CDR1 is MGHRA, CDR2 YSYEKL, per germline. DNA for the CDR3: TGCGCCAGCAGCCAGGTTGGACAGGGGTCCAAAGGCGGGGAGCTGTTTTTT. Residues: CASSQVGQGSKGGELFF.

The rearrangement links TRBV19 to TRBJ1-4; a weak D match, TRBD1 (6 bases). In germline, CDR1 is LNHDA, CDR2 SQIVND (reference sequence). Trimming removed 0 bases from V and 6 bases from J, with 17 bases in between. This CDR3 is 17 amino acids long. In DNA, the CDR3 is TGTGCCAGTAGTATAGAGAGTGGGGGGCGGGAGGATGAAAAACTGTTTTTT. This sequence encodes CASSIESGGREDEKLFF.

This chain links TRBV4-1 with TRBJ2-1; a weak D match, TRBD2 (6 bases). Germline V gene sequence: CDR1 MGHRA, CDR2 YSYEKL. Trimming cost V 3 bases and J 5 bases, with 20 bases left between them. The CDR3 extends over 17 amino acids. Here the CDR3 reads CASSHAVGAGQDNEQFF. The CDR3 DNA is TGCGCCAGCAGCCATGCCGTCGGGGCGGGGCAGGACAATGAGCAGTTCTTC.

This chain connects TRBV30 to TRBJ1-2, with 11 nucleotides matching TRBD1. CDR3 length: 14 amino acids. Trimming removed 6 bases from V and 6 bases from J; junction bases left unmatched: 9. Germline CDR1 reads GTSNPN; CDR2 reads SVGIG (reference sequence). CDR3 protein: CACLTTDRGHGYTF. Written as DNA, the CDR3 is TGTGCCTGTCTTACAACGGACAGGGGGCATGGCTACACCTTC.

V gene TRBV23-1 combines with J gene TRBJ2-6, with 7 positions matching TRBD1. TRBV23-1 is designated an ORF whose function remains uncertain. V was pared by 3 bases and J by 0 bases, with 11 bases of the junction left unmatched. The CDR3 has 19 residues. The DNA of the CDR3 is TGCGCCAGCAGTCAGCGGTCGACAGGGTGGGACTCTGGGGCCAACGTCCTGACTTTC. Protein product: CASSQRSTGWDSGANVLTF.